A single sample is the source of the 7 T cell receptor beta chains below, sequenced in a study of blood T cell repertoires in COVID-19. The repertoire was sequenced with immunoSEQ multiplex PCR; TCRdb's copy has only in-frame clones and lacks some. Of 100,000 or so clones listed, roughly four fifths are singletons. The sequencing sample was made of peripheral blood. The receptors shown here come from a man in his forties or fifties with active or convalescent COVID-19.

The gene calls are TRBV28 and TRBJ1-4, with 7 nucleotides matching TRBD1. The CDR3 spans 14 residues. Germline assignment: CDR1 MDHEN and CDR2 SYDVKM. The trim removed 4 bases at V and 7 bases at J, leaving 6 bases unmatched. The chain's CDR3 is CASSSTGWSEKLFF. As DNA, the CDR3 is TGTGCCAGCAGTTCGACAGGGTGGAGTGAAAAACTGTTTTTT.

This clone was seen only a few times. The chain combines TRBV6-5 with TRBJ2-7; maybe TRBD2 (6 bases). Germline V gene data show CDR1 as MNHEY and CDR2 as SVGAGI. Trimming removed 1 base at V and 5 bases at J, with 9 bases between. The CDR3 is 13 residues long. CDR3 region: CASSYFPGDEQYF. The CDR3 DNA sequence: TGTGCCAGCAGTTACTTTCCGGGGGACGAGCAGTACTTC.

The chain recombines TRBV5-6 with TRBJ2-3, with 12 nucleotides matching TRBD2. Germline CDR1 and CDR2: SGHDT and YYEEEE. The CDR3 is 16 amino acids. Trimming cost V 4 bases and J 1 base; bases outside gene matches: 4. CDR3 amino acids: CASSLRLAGGTDTQYF. The CDR3 nucleotides read TGTGCCAGCAGCCTTCGACTAGCGGGGGGCACAGATACGCAGTATTTT.

V gene TRBV7-9 combines with J gene TRBJ1-4; weak D call: TRBD1 (6 bases). The CDR3 runs 15 residues. V was cut by 4 bases and J by 7 bases, with 16 bases left in between. Germline CDR1 SEHNR, CDR2 FQNEAQ (reference sequence). The CDR3 DNA is TGTGCCAGCAGCTCCCCAGGGGCGAGGGGTGAAAAACTGTTTTTT. Amino acid sequence: CASSSPGARGEKLFF.

The chain combines TRBV9 with TRBJ2-7; 7 nucleotides match TRBD1. The CDR3 spans 15 residues. Trimming removed 0 bases from V and 2 bases from J; junction bases left unmatched: 5. Per the germline V gene, CDR1 is SGDLS and CDR2 is YYNGEE. CDR3: CASSVGGQATYEQYF. The CDR3 coding sequence is TGTGCCAGCAGCGTAGGCGGACAGGCGACCTACGAGCAGTACTTC.

The V and J genes are TRBV2 and TRBJ2-7, with TRBD2 matching 7 bases. CDR3 length: 12 residues. V gave up 7 bases and J gave up 2 bases; unmatched junction bases: 2. Looked up from germline, CDR1 is SNHLY and CDR2 is FYNNEI. CDR3 sequence: CASNLAAYEQYF. Here the CDR3 DNA reads TGTGCCAGCAATCTAGCGGCCTACGAGCAGTACTTC.

The chain employs TRBV5-1 and TRBJ2-7, with TRBD1 matching 9 bases. The CDR3 is made up of 15 amino acids. V was clipped by 4 bases and J by 4 bases; unmatched bases: 9. The germline V gene has CDR1 SGHRS and CDR2 YFSETQ. CDR3 sequence: CASSPGGTGHYEQYV. The CDR3, as DNA: TGCGCCAGCAGCCCAGGCGGGACAGGGCATTACGAGCAGTACGTC.